A single sample gave rise to the 17 T cell receptor beta chains below, sequenced in a study of technical replicates of blood from a few donors. Produced via immunoSEQ multiplex PCR; TCRdb's table is partial and in-frame only. The sample contains 75,000 to 90,000 clones, over 90% of which appear only once. Sequenced: T cells isolated from PBMCs. These receptors were obtained from a human donor in good health.

This clone has a single count. This chain joins TRBV2 and TRBJ2-3; tentatively, D is TRBD2 (5 bases). The CDR3 totals 12 residues. Germline V gives CDR1 SNHLY, CDR2 FYNNEI. The V gene lost 2 bases and the J gene lost 7 bases, with 7 bases spanning the gap. CDR3 nucleotide sequence: TGTGCCAGCAGTGAACAGCGGAATACGCAGTATTTT. Protein sequence: CASSEQRNTQYF.

The chain employs TRBV29-1 and TRBJ2-1, with TRBD1 matching over 8 bases. The germline CDR1 and CDR2 sequences are SQVTM and ANQGSEA. With V trimmed by 7 bases and J by 9 bases, 5 bases remained unmatched. CDR3 length: 11 residues. CDR3 sequence reads: CSAPDRGEQFF. DNA for the CDR3: TGCAGCGCCCCTGACAGGGGTGAGCAGTTCTTC.

This chain joins TRBV27 and TRBJ2-5; D might be TRBD2 (5 bases). Germline V lookup: CDR1 MNHEY, CDR2 SMNVEV (reference sequence). The germline V and J ends were trimmed by 5 bases and 0 bases, with 7 bases remaining between them. The CDR3 runs to 13 residues. CDR3 DNA sequence: TGTGCCAGCAGTAACGGGGACCAAGAGACCCAGTACTTC. Amino acids: CASSNGDQETQYF.

This clone was seen just once. This rearrangement joins TRBV14 to TRBJ2-2, with 12 bases matching TRBD1. The CDR3 contains 16 residues. Germline CDR1 is SGHDN and CDR2 is FVKESK. V trimming: 4 bases; J trimming: 6 bases; junction bases outside the gene matches: 6. In DNA, the CDR3 is TGTGCCAGCAGCCCGGCGGGACAGGGGGCAGCCGGGGAGCTGTTTTTT. Translation: CASSPAGQGAAGELFF.

This chain links TRBV6-1 with TRBJ1-1; D is undetermined. Germline loops: CDR1 MNHNS, CDR2 SASEGT. Trimming removed 3 bases at V and 4 bases at J, with 9 bases between. There are 13 residues in the CDR3. CDR3 residues: CASSDVGRTEAFF. The CDR3 DNA is TGTGCCAGCAGTGATGTGGGCCGCACTGAAGCTTTCTTT.

The chain employs TRBV27 and TRBJ2-7, with TRBD2 matching 12 bases. J was trimmed by 6 bases and V by 5 bases; bases with no gene match: 2. CDR1 MNHEY and CDR2 SMNVEV come from the germline V gene (reference sequence). CDR3 size: 13 residues. CDR3 sequence: CASSLTSGSEQYF. The CDR3 DNA reads as TGTGCCAGCAGTCTGACTAGCGGGAGCGAGCAGTACTTC.

The V call is TRBV21-1, the J call TRBJ2-2; TRBD1, the table's D call, lacks a check against the DNA. TRBV21-1 is listed as a pseudogene. This CDR3 is built from 16 residues. The CDR3 nucleotides read TGTGCCAGCAGCAAATCCCAGGGGCCTTACACCGGGGAGCTGTTTTTT. Protein: CASSKSQGPYTGELFF.

The rearrangement joins TRBV19 to TRBJ2-7; the D gene is possibly TRBD2 (5 bases). Trimming shortened V by 3 bases and J by 6 bases, and 9 bases separated the two germline ends. The CDR3 has 12 amino acids. Germline V CDR1 and CDR2: LNHDA, SQIVND (reference sequence). The CDR3 DNA follows: TGTGCCAGTAGTATGTGGGAGCGCGAGCAGTACTTC. Translation: CASSMWEREQYF. The full variable domain, its missing parts supplied by reference TRBV19 and TRBJ2-7, is DGGITQSPKYLFRKEGQNVTLSCEQNLNHDAMYWYRQDPGQGLRLIYYSQIVNDFQKGDIAEGYSVSREKKESFPLTVTSAQKNPTAFYLCASSMWEREQYFGPGTRLTVT.

V and J are TRBV18 and TRBJ1-5; TRBD1 agrees at 7 bases. Germline CDR1 reads KGHSH; CDR2 reads LQKENI. This CDR3 is built from 13 residues. The V gene end was trimmed by 5 bases and the J gene end by 7 bases; junction bases not matched to a gene: 5. The chain's CDR3 is CASSLNRGQPQHF. CDR3 coding DNA: TGTGCCAGCTCATTAAACAGGGGACAGCCCCAGCATTTT.

This clone was found a few times. The chain recombines TRBV4-2 with TRBJ2-2; D remains unclear. CDR1 is LGHNA, CDR2 YNFKEQ, per germline. V was trimmed by 2 bases and J by 3 bases, leaving 7 bases between them. The CDR3 has 14 amino acids. The CDR3 nucleotides are TGTGCCAGCAGCCAACGATACTACACCGGGGAGCTGTTTTTT. This translates into CASSQRYYTGELFF.

The J gene is TRBJ2-7, the V gene TRBV27; 8 bases align to TRBD1. Per germline, CDR1 MNHEY and CDR2 SMNVEV (reference sequence). CDR3 length: 17 residues. V was clipped by 3 bases and J by 3 bases; unmatched bases: 13. The CDR3 DNA follows: TGTGCCAGCAGTTTCGGGCAGGGGGCGACCTACCTCTACGAGCAGTACTTC. Its translation is CASSFGQGATYLYEQYF.

This clone was observed a handful of times. The rearrangement joins TRBV28 to TRBJ2-7; D not certain. Trimming stripped 5 bases from V and 5 bases from J, with 13 bases between. CDR3 length: 13 residues. In germline, CDR1 is MDHEN, CDR2 SYDVKM. As DNA, the CDR3 is TGTGCCAGCAGTGTCTCTCCAGGTAACGAGCAGTACTTC. Its protein product is CASSVSPGNEQYF.

V gene TRBV19 combines with J gene TRBJ1-2; D is unclear. Deletions cut 4 bases from V and 5 bases from J, with 17 bases between. The germline V gene has CDR1 LNHDA and CDR2 SQIVND (reference sequence). CDR3 length equals 15 residues. The CDR3 bases are TGTGCCAGTAGTAAGGGCGGCAGGTCGGGGTATGGCTACACCTTC. It specifies CASSKGGRSGYGYTF.

The gene calls are TRBV19 and TRBJ1-5; D gene uncertain. This CDR3 region has 14 residues. Germline loops: CDR1 LNHDA, CDR2 SQIVND (reference sequence). With 1 base removed from V and 6 bases from J, the gap between germline ends came to 10 bases. The CDR3 protein is CASSIGRRSQPQHF. In nucleotides, the CDR3 is TGTGCCAGTAGTATAGGTAGGAGGAGTCAGCCCCAGCATTTT.

This rearrangement joins TRBV9 to TRBJ2-6; 7 bases match TRBD1. Unmatched junction bases numbered 3, after V lost 4 bases and J lost 2 bases. Per the germline V gene, CDR1 is SGDLS and CDR2 is YYNGEE. This CDR3 is built from 15 residues. CDR3 coding DNA: TGTGCCAGCAGCCTCGACAGGGCTGGGGCCAACGTCCTGACTTTC. It is translated as CASSLDRAGANVLTF.

This clone was seen a handful of times. The chain links TRBV6-5 to TRBJ1-1; possibly TRBD1 for D (5 bases). The CDR3 sequence is 14 residues long. Trimming removed 6 bases at V and 1 base at J, with 12 bases between. In germline, CDR1 is MNHEY, CDR2 SVGAGI. CDR3 loop: CASRTNDRNTEAFF. CDR3 sequence (DNA): TGTGCCAGCAGAACAAACGACAGGAACACTGAAGCTTTCTTT.

The chain links TRBV6-5 to TRBJ1-1; 8 nucleotides align to TRBD1. CDR3 length equals 14 residues. V lost 7 bases, J lost 1 base, and 5 bases stayed unmatched. CDR1 and CDR2 from the germline V gene are MNHEY and SVGAGI. For the CDR3, the DNA is TGTGCCAGCACCCTTGACAGGGGGAACACTGAAGCTTTCTTT. Translation gives CASTLDRGNTEAFF.